Presented here are 8 T cell receptor beta chains from one specimen sequenced in a study of blood T cell repertoires in COVID-19. Libraries were prepared by immunoSEQ multiplex PCR; TCRdb keeps only in-frame clonotypes and omits some of them. The table lists about 130,000 clones, 75% to 90% of them singletons. Sequenced sample: peripheral blood. Receptors originate from a man aged 50 or older with active or convalescent COVID-19.

V gene TRBV2 combines with J gene TRBJ2-5, with D possibly TRBD2 on 8 matching bases. The CDR3 spans 14 residues. V dropped 8 bases and J dropped 4 bases, with 17 bases sitting between them. Per the germline V gene, CDR1 is SNHLY and CDR2 is FYNNEI. CDR3 sequence: CASRRDSGRETQYF. The CDR3 DNA reads TGTGCCAGCCGAAGGGACAGCGGGAGAGAGACCCAGTACTTC.

The gene calls are TRBV5-5 and TRBJ2-7; D might be TRBD2 (5 bases). Germline V gives CDR1 SGHKS, CDR2 YYEKEE (reference sequence). The CDR3 is 13 residues long. Trimming stripped 4 bases from V and 5 bases from J, with 13 bases between. CDR3 DNA sequence: TGTGCCAGCAGCCCACAAAACGGGAACGAGCAGTACTTC. This encodes CASSPQNGNEQYF.

V gene TRBV15 combines with J gene TRBJ2-2, with 7 bases matching TRBD1. Trimming at V came to 1 base and at J to 4 bases, leaving 9 bases not matched to a gene. The CDR3 sequence is 17 residues long. Germline V gene data show CDR1 as LNHNV and CDR2 as YYDKDF (reference sequence). This CDR3 reads CATSRVAGTASTGELFF. The CDR3 coding sequence is TGTGCCACCAGCAGAGTAGCCGGGACAGCCTCCACCGGGGAGCTGTTTTTT.

The V gene is TRBV5-4, the J gene TRBJ2-4; 7 positions agree with TRBD2. Per germline, CDR1 SGHNT and CDR2 YYREEE (reference sequence). The CDR3 length is 16 residues. J was trimmed by 0 bases and V by 0 bases; bases with no gene match: 3. The CDR3 DNA reads as TGTGCCAGCAGCTTGGAGGCGGGGGTAGCCAAAAACATTCAGTACTTC. Translated, it gives CASSLEAGVAKNIQYF. The full variable domain, its missing parts supplied by reference TRBV5-4 and TRBJ2-4, is ETGVTQSPTHLIKTRGQQVTLRCSSQSGHNTVSWYQQALGQGPQFIFQYYREEENGRGNFPPRFSGLQFPNYSSELNVNALELDDSALYLCASSLEAGVAKNIQYFGAGTRLSVL.

The chain combines TRBV6-6 with TRBJ2-6; D is unclear. Germline CDR1 is MNHNY and CDR2 is SVGAGI (reference sequence). V dropped 6 bases and J dropped 2 bases, with 11 bases sitting between them. The CDR3 loop spans 15 amino acids. CDR3: CASRVGVTGANVLTF. The CDR3 DNA reads as TGTGCCAGCAGGGTTGGAGTTACTGGGGCCAACGTCCTGACTTTC.

This chain joins TRBV24-1 and TRBJ2-5; 10 bases fit TRBD2. V shed 3 bases, J shed 4 bases, and the junction held 7 bases outside the gene matches. Germline V CDR1 and CDR2: KGHDR, SFDVKD. The length of the CDR3 is 16 residues. The CDR3 coding sequence is TGTGCCACCAGTGATCTTAGCGGGAGGAGTGGAGAGACCCAGTACTTC. This translates into CATSDLSGRSGETQYF.

This rearrangement joins TRBV3-1 (or the pseudogene TRBV3-2) to TRBJ1-4; the D gene is possibly TRBD1 (6 bases). The CDR3 totals 16 residues. V was trimmed by 5 bases and J by 4 bases, leaving 17 bases between them. The germline gives CDR1 LGHDT, CDR2 YNNKEL (reference sequence). This chain's CDR3 is CASSRFLRTDNEKLFF. The CDR3 DNA sequence: TGTGCCAGCAGCAGATTCCTAAGGACAGATAATGAAAAACTGTTTTTT.

This sequence joins TRBV30 and TRBJ1-2; TRBD1 might be the D (6 bases). Germline-derived CDR1 and CDR2 are GTSNPN and SVGIG (reference sequence). The V end was cut by 0 bases, the J end by 4 bases, with 15 bases between. The CDR3 covers 15 residues. The CDR3 sequence is CAWSVGGGFPYGYTF. The CDR3 nucleotides read TGTGCCTGGAGTGTAGGGGGGGGCTTCCCCTATGGCTACACCTTC. The full variable domain, its missing parts supplied by reference TRBV30 and TRBJ1-2, is SQTIHQWPATLVQPVGSPLSLECTVEGTSNPNLYWYRQAAGRGLQLLFYSVGIGQISSEVPQNLSASRPQDRQFILSSKKLLLSDSGFYLCAWSVGGGFPYGYTFGSGTRLTVV.